These 8 T cell receptor beta chains originate from one sample sequenced in a study of OX40 agonist ivuxolimab in advanced cancers. Data came from immunoSEQ multiplex PCR; TCRdb stores just in-frame clones and leaves some out. The table lists more than 75,000 clones, around 80% of them singletons. The sample consisted of CD4+ or CD8+ T cells sorted from blood, taken in a trial of the OX40 agonist ivuxolimab. These receptors were collected from an adult with an advanced solid tumor such as melanoma, head and neck, liver or kidney cancer.

This clone appeared a single time. The V and J genes are TRBV9 and TRBJ2-3, with a tentative D call TRBD2 (6 bases). The CDR3 consists of 18 residues. Trimming left V 4 bases short and J 1 base short, with 22 bases between. Germline V CDR1 and CDR2: SGDLS, YYNGEE. Here the CDR3 reads CASSLLWRGGAGTDTQYF. CDR3 DNA: TGTGCCAGCAGCCTCCTATGGCGGGGCGGGGCGGGCACAGATACGCAGTATTTT.

This chain joins TRBV11-2 and TRBJ2-7, with TRBD1 as a possible D gene (5 bases). CDR3 size: 14 residues. V was trimmed by 7 bases and J by 9 bases, leaving 22 bases between them. From germline, CDR1 is SGHAT and CDR2 FQNNGV. The CDR3 nucleotides are TGTGCCAGCAACTCCGGGCAGGGAACGTTAGGGCAGTACTTC. This gives the protein CASNSGQGTLGQYF. Complete variable domain (other parts from reference TRBV11-2 and TRBJ2-7): EAGVAQSPRYKIIEKRQSVAFWCNPISGHATLYWYQQILGQGPKLLIQFQNNGVVDDSQLPKDRFSAERLKGVDSTLKIQPAKLEDSAVYLCASNSGQGTLGQYFGPGTRLTVT.

The chain is built from TRBV5-5 and TRBJ2-1, with D possibly being TRBD2 (5 bases). Per the germline V gene, CDR1 is SGHKS and CDR2 is YYEKEE (reference sequence). There are 13 residues in the CDR3. V gave up 1 base and J gave up 7 bases, with 9 bases separating them. The DNA for the CDR3 is TGTGCCAGCAGCTTGCGATGGGAGAATGAGCAGTTCTTC. As protein: CASSLRWENEQFF.

V is TRBV5-4 and J is TRBJ2-5; the match to TRBD1 covers 7 bases. The J call is uncertain, as TRBJ2-7 better fits the DNA end. This CDR3 comprises 12 residues. Germline loops: CDR1 SGHNT, CDR2 YYREEE (reference sequence). The CDR3 here is CASSSTGAEQYF. The DNA of the CDR3 is TGTGCCAGCAGTTCCACAGGGGCCGAGCAGTACTTC.

The chain uses TRBV28 and TRBJ1-5; D unclear. The CDR3 covers 17 residues. V lost 6 bases to trimming and J lost 3 bases, with 21 bases between them. CDR1 MDHEN and CDR2 SYDVKM come from the germline V gene. The CDR3: CASRRSRNSLFNQPQHF. CDR3 nucleotides: TGTGCCAGCAGGAGGTCCCGCAACTCCCTTTTCAATCAGCCCCAGCATTTT.

V is TRBV5-1 and J is TRBJ2-3, with TRBD2 matching over 9 bases. Germline V gene sequence: CDR1 SGHRS, CDR2 YFSETQ. The CDR3 is 17 amino acids. The V and J ends lost 4 bases and 3 bases, in that order; junction bases with no gene match: 12. CDR3 bases: TGCGCCAGCAGCCGCCCGCGGGGGGGAAGTCTGACAGATACGCAGTATTTT. Encoded protein: CASSRPRGGSLTDTQYF.

The chain joins TRBV14 to TRBJ2-3; TRBD1 aligns across 7 bases. V shed 4 bases and J 1 base; nucleotides not matched to a gene: 5. Germline V gene lookup returns CDR1 SGHDN and CDR2 FVKESK. The CDR3 is made up of 15 amino acids. The CDR3 region has the DNA TGTGCCAGCAGCCCTAGGGGGCCCCGCACAGATACGCAGTATTTT. This codes for CASSPRGPRTDTQYF.

The V gene is TRBV6-4, the J gene TRBJ2-5; tentative D call: TRBD1 (7 bases). V dropped 2 bases and J dropped 2 bases, with 12 bases sitting between them. Germline V gene lookup returns CDR1 MRHNA and CDR2 SNTAGT. The CDR3 runs to 15 residues. As DNA, the CDR3 is TGTGCCAGCAGTGACGGCCAGGGGGGTCAAGAGACCCAGTACTTC. It is translated as CASSDGQGGQETQYF.